These T cell receptor beta chains were read from a single sample in a study of CD8 T cells in Susac syndrome. TCRdb re-analysed the immunoSEQ multiplex PCR reads in MiXCR, keeping a single row per CDR3 protein. Of about 300,000 distinct CDR3 sequences listed, roughly 85% are singletons. Sequences were obtained from CD8+ T cells from PBMCs. The source is a human donor with multiple sclerosis. Both conserved end residues are trimmed from each CDR3. Fields, in order: V gene, CDR3 length, D gene, J gene, clone size, CDR3 protein. D genes are given only for firm matches. Only part of the rows carry a size: once, few, many, or a class if the clone is expanded.

>TRBV6-5|14|TRBD2|TRBJ2-2|-
ASSYSTSGRTGELF
>TRBV28|13|-|TRBJ1-1|-
ASSPSGVRNTEAF
>TRBV27|14|TRBD2|TRBJ2-1|-
ASSLSREGPYNEQF
>TRBV7-9|10|TRBD1|TRBJ2-3|once
ASSSGQGTQY
>TRBV7-9|12|TRBD1|TRBJ2-7|-
ASSVTGTAYEQY
>TRBV6-1|9|-|TRBJ1-5|few
AGGLNQPQH
>TRBV29-1|11|-|TRBJ2-7|-
SVYKDRAYEQY
>TRBV27|15|TRBD2|TRBJ2-5|-
ASSSVPLAGGEETQY
>TRBV11-2|15|TRBD1|TRBJ2-3|-
ASSLDRMGTVTDTQY
>TRBV12-3/TRBV12-4|14|-|TRBJ2-1|-
ASSPPVDHSYNEQF
>TRBV7-2|13|-|TRBJ2-2|-
ASSLGLAITGELF
>TRBV30|13|TRBD1|TRBJ2-7|once
AWTGQGAGSYEQY
>TRBV30|13|-|TRBJ1-1|-
AWSGFNSGNTEAF
>TRBV9|10|-|TRBJ1-2|-
ASSVGSGGYT
>TRBV11-1|12|-|TRBJ2-2|-
ASSWRQNTGELF
>TRBV27|13|TRBD1|TRBJ2-3|once
ASSLWTGSTDTQY
>TRBV20-1|8|-|TRBJ1-1|-
SASDTEAF